A single TCR beta chain is shown here with its context. Antigen unknown. This entry comes from a study of CD4 T cell repertoires in COVID-19. Study-wide context: After nine to eleven days of IL-2 expansion, CFSE-low cells were relabeled and restimulated with other coronavirus spikes. Study-level findings and limits: Sharing of several most expanded SARS-CoV-2-reactive clonotypes across memory subsets suggested intraclonal diversification. In SARS-CoV and/or HKU1 spike cultures, between roughly 7 and 25% of SARS-CoV-2 clonotypes reappeared.

The memory T cells were sequenced right after ex vivo isolation, without culture. Clones were sequenced by immunoSEQ multiplex PCR, and TCRdb holds only the in-frame ones, with some missing. This table holds under 30,000 clones, 93% found once. The CDR3 is made up of 16 amino acids. V was pared by 0 bases and J by 1 base, with 10 bases between. From germline, CDR1 is SGHRS and CDR2 YFSETQ. This chain connects TRBV5-1 to TRBJ1-4; no definite D call. The TCR originated in a human donor who had COVID-19. Sequencing was performed on circulating follicular helper CD4+ T cells (cTfh) from blood, taken before the COVID-19 pandemic. The CDR3 reads CASSLGLRGTNEKLFF. The CDR3 DNA reads as TGCGCCAGCAGCTTGGGGCTTCGGGGAACTAATGAAAAACTGTTTTTT. The whole variable domain, filled in from reference TRBV5-1 and TRBJ1-4, reads KAGVTQTPRYLIKTRGQQVTLSCSPISGHRSVSWYQQTPGQGLQFLFEYFSETQRNKGNFPGRFSGRQFSNSRSEMNVSTLELGDSALYLCASSLGLRGTNEKLFFGSGTQLSVL.